This TCR beta chain was obtained from a study of cytomegalovirus exposure and HLA in healthy donors. PCR primers comprised 60 Vbeta and 13 Jbeta primers. Profiling relied on immunoSEQ multiplex PCR, and the TCRdb table lists in-frame clones only, not all of them. Its table records 96,000 or so clones. Germline V gives CDR1 LNHDA, CDR2 SQIVND (reference sequence). The CDR3 runs to 13 residues. Trimming left V 3 bases short and J 2 bases short, with 7 bases between. This clonotype was obtained from a woman between 25 and 40 years old in good health and CMV-seronegative. V is TRBV19 and J is TRBJ1-2; D is ambiguous. The material sequenced was PBMCs. CDR3: CASSIGKNYGYTF. Here the CDR3 DNA reads TGTGCCAGTAGTATCGGGAAGAACTATGGCTACACCTTC. Filled out from reference TRBV19 and TRBJ1-2, the complete variable domain reads DGGITQSPKYLFRKEGQNVTLSCEQNLNHDAMYWYRQDPGQGLRLIYYSQIVNDFQKGDIAEGYSVSREKKESFPLTVTSAQKNPTAFYLCASSIGKNYGYTFGSGTRLTVV.